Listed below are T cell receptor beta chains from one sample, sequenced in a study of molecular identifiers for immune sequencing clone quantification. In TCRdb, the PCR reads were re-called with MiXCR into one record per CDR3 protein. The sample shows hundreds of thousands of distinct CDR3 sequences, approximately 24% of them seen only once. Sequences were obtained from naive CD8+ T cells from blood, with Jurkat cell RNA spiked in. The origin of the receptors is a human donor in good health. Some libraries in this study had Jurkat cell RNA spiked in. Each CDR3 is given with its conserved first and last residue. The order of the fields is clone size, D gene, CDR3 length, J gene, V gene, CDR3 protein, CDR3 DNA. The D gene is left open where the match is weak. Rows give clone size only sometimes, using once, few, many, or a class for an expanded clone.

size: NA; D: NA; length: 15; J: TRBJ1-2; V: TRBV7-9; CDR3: CAGSSADGGRDGYTF; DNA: TGTGCCGGCAGCTCCGCTGATGGGGGTAGGGATGGCTACACCTTC
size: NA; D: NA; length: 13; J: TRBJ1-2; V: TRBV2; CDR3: CASVDDMGLGSPF; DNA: TGTGCCAGCGTGGACGATATGGGCCTAGGCTCCCCCTTC
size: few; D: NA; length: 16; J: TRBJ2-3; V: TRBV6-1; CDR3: CASSELIASSTDTQYF; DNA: TGTGCCAGCAGTGAACTAATAGCGTCTAGCACAGATACGCAGTATTTT
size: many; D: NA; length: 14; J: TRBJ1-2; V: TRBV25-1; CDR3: CASSVPDSAYGYTF; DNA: TGTGCCAGCAGTGTCCCGGACAGTGCCTATGGCTACACCTTC
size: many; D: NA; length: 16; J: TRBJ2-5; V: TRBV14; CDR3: CASSPELGPYQETQYF; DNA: TGTGCCAGCAGCCCCGAACTGGGCCCGTACCAAGAGACCCAGTACTTC
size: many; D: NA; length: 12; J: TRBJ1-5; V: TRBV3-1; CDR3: CASSQKNQPQHF; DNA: TGTGCCAGCAGCCAAAAAAATCAGCCCCAGCATTTT
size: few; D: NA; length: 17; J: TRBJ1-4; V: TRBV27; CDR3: CASSLSPRHATNEKLFF; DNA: TGTGCCAGCAGTCTATCTCCTAGACATGCAACTAATGAAAAACTGTTTTTT
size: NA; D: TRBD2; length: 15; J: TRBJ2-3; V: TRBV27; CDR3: CASSSSTSGRNTQYF; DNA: TGTGCCAGCAGTTCATCTACTAGCGGGAGAAATACGCAGTATTTT
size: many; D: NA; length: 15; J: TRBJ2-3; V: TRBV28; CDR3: CASSLGPRFADTQYF; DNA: TGTGCCAGCAGTTTAGGACCCAGGTTTGCAGATACGCAGTATTTT
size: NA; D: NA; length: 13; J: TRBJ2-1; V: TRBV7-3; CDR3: CAPSPAGGTEQFF; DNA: TGTGCCCCCTCCCCCGCGGGCGGCACTGAGCAGTTCTTC
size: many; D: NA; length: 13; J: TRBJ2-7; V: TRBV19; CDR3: CASTPGSPYEQYF; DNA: TGTGCCAGTACGCCAGGGTCGCCCTACGAGCAGTACTTC
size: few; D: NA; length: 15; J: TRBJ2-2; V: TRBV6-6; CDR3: CASSYSAGELGELFF; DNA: TGTGCCAGCAGTTACTCCGCAGGGGAACTCGGGGAGCTGTTTTTT
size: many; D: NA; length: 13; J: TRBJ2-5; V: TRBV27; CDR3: CASSPWGDETQYF; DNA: TGTGCCAGCAGTCCCTGGGGTGACGAGACCCAGTACTTC
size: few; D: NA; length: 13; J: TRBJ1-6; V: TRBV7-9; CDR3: CASSPERGSPLHF; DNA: TGTGCCAGCAGCCCAGAAAGGGGTTCACCCCTCCACTTT
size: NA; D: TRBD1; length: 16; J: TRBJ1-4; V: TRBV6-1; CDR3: CASSERDRATNEKLFF; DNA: TGTGCCAGCAGTGAAAGGGACAGAGCAACTAATGAAAAACTGTTTTTT
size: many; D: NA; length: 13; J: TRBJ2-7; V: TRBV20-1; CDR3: CSARAGTLYEQYF; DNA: TGCAGTGCTAGAGCAGGGACCCTCTACGAGCAGTACTTC
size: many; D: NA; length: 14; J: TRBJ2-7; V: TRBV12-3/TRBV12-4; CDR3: CASSYGGWLDEQYF; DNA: TGTGCCAGCAGTTATGGGGGCTGGCTGGACGAGCAGTACTTC
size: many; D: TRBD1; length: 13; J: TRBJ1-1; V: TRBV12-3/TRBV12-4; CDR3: CASILQGGIEAFF; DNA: TGTGCCAGCATACTACAGGGGGGGATTGAAGCTTTCTTT
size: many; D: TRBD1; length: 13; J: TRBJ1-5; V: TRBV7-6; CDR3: CASSLTGGEPQHF; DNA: TGTGCCAGCAGCTTAACAGGGGGCGAGCCCCAGCATTTT
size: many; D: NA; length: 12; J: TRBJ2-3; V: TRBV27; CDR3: CASSPSQDTQYF; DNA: TGTGCCAGCAGTCCCTCCCAGGATACGCAGTATTTT
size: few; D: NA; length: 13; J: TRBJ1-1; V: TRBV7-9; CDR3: CASSLGHYTEAFF; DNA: TGTGCCAGCAGCTTAGGGCATTACACTGAAGCTTTCTTT
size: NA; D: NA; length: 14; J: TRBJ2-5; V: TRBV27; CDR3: CASSLISGGETQYF; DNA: TGTGCCAGCAGTTTAATAAGTGGGGGCGAGACCCAGTACTTC
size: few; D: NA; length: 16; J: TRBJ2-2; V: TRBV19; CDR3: CASSMIRGGGTGELFF; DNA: TGTGCCAGTAGTATGATCAGAGGCGGCGGCACCGGGGAGCTGTTTTTT
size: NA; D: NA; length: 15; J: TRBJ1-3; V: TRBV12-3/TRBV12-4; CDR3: CASTPDGTSGNTIYF; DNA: TGTGCCAGCACCCCCGACGGGACCTCTGGAAACACCATATATTTT
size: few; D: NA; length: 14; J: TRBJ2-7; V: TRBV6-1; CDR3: CASTRGRDNYEQYF; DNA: TGTGCCAGCACCCGAGGGCGGGACAACTACGAGCAGTACTTC
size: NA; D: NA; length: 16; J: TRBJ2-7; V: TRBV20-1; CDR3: CSARDLNGPTTYEQYF; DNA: TGCAGTGCTAGAGATCTTAACGGCCCAACAACCTACGAGCAGTACTTC
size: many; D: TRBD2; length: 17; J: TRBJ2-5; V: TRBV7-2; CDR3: CASSWGTSGGAVETQYF; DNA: TGTGCCAGCAGCTGGGGGACTAGCGGGGGGGCCGTAGAGACCCAGTACTTC
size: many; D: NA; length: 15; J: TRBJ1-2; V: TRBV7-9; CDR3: CASSLFGADVYGYTF; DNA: TGTGCCAGCAGCTTATTTGGGGCGGACGTCTATGGCTACACCTTC
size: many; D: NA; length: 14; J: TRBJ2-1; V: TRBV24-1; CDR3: CATSGGSSYNEQFF; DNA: TGTGCCACCAGTGGCGGTTCCTCCTACAATGAGCAGTTCTTC
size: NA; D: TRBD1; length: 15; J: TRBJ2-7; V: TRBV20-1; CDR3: CSARFGGQGPYAPYF; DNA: TGCAGTGCTAGATTCGGGGGACAGGGTCCCTACGCGCCGTACTTC
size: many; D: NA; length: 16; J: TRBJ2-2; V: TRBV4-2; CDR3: CASSQDPGVGTGELFF; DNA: TGTGCCAGCAGCCAGGATCCGGGAGTTGGCACCGGGGAGCTGTTTTTT
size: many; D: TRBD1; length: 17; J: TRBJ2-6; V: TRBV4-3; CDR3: CASSHRDRDSGANVLTF; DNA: TGCGCCAGCAGCCACCGGGACAGGGACTCTGGGGCCAACGTCCTGACTTTC
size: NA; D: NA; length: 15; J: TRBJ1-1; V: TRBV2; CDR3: CASSEYPDRGTEAFF; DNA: TGTGCCAGCAGTGAATACCCCGACCGGGGGACTGAAGCTTTCTTT
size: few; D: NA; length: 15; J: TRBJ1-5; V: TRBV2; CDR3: CASSEEGMGNQPQHF; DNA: TGTGCCAGCAGTGAAGAGGGGATGGGCAATCAGCCCCAGCATTTT
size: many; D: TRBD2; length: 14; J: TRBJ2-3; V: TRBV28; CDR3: CASTRTSLADTQYF; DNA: TGTGCCAGCACGAGGACTAGCTTGGCAGATACGCAGTATTTT
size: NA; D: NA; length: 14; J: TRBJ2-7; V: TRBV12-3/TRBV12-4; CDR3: CASSLREGGYEQYF; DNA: TGTGCCAGCAGTTTAAGAGAGGGGGGGTACGAGCAGTACTTC
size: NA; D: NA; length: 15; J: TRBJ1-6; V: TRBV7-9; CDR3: CASSLVTGLNSPLHF; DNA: TGTGCCAGCAGCTTAGTCACAGGGTTAAATTCACCCCTCCACTTT